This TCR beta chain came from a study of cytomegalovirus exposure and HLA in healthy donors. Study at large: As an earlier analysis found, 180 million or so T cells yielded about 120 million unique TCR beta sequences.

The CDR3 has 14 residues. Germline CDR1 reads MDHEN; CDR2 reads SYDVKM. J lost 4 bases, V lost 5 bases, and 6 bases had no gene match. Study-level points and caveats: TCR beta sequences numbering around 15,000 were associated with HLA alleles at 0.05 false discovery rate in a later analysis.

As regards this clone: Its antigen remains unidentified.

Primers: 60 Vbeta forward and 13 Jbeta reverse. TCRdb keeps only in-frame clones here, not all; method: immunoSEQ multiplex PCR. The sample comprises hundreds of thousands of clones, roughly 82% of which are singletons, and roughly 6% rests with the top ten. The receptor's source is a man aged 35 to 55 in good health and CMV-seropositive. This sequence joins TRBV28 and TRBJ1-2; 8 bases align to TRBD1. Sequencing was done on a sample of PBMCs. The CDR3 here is CASSPLDRAYGYTF. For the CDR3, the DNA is TGTGCCAGCAGTCCCCTGGACAGGGCCTATGGCTACACCTTC.